The TCR beta chain described here comes from a study of T-cell memory formation after mild COVID-19. TCRdb reprocessed the 5' RACE reads via MiXCR and lists one record per CDR3 protein. The data contain approximately 500,000 distinct CDR3 sequences, roughly 23% of them singletons. This CDR3 has 15 residues. The germline V gene encodes CDR1 SGDLS and CDR2 YYNGEE. Unmatched junction bases numbered 6, after V lost 0 bases and J lost 5 bases. J is TRBJ2-7 and V is TRBV9; 9 nucleotides match TRBD1. What was sequenced was PBMCs or a T cell subset sorted from them (not recorded which). This TCR was recovered from an adult woman who had mild COVID-19 (a few samples of this study predate the infection). Cell type and time point are not known. The DNA for the CDR3 is TGTGCCAGCAGCGTAGAGGGGACAGGGCAAGACGAGCAGTACTTC. It translates to CASSVEGTGQDEQYF. Full variable domain (missing parts from reference TRBV9 and TRBJ2-7): DSGVTQTPKHLITATGQRVTLRCSPRSGDLSVYWYQQSLDQGLQFLIQYYNGEERAKGNILERFSAQQFPDLHSELNLSSLELGDSALYFCASSVEGTGQDEQYFGPGTRLTVT.